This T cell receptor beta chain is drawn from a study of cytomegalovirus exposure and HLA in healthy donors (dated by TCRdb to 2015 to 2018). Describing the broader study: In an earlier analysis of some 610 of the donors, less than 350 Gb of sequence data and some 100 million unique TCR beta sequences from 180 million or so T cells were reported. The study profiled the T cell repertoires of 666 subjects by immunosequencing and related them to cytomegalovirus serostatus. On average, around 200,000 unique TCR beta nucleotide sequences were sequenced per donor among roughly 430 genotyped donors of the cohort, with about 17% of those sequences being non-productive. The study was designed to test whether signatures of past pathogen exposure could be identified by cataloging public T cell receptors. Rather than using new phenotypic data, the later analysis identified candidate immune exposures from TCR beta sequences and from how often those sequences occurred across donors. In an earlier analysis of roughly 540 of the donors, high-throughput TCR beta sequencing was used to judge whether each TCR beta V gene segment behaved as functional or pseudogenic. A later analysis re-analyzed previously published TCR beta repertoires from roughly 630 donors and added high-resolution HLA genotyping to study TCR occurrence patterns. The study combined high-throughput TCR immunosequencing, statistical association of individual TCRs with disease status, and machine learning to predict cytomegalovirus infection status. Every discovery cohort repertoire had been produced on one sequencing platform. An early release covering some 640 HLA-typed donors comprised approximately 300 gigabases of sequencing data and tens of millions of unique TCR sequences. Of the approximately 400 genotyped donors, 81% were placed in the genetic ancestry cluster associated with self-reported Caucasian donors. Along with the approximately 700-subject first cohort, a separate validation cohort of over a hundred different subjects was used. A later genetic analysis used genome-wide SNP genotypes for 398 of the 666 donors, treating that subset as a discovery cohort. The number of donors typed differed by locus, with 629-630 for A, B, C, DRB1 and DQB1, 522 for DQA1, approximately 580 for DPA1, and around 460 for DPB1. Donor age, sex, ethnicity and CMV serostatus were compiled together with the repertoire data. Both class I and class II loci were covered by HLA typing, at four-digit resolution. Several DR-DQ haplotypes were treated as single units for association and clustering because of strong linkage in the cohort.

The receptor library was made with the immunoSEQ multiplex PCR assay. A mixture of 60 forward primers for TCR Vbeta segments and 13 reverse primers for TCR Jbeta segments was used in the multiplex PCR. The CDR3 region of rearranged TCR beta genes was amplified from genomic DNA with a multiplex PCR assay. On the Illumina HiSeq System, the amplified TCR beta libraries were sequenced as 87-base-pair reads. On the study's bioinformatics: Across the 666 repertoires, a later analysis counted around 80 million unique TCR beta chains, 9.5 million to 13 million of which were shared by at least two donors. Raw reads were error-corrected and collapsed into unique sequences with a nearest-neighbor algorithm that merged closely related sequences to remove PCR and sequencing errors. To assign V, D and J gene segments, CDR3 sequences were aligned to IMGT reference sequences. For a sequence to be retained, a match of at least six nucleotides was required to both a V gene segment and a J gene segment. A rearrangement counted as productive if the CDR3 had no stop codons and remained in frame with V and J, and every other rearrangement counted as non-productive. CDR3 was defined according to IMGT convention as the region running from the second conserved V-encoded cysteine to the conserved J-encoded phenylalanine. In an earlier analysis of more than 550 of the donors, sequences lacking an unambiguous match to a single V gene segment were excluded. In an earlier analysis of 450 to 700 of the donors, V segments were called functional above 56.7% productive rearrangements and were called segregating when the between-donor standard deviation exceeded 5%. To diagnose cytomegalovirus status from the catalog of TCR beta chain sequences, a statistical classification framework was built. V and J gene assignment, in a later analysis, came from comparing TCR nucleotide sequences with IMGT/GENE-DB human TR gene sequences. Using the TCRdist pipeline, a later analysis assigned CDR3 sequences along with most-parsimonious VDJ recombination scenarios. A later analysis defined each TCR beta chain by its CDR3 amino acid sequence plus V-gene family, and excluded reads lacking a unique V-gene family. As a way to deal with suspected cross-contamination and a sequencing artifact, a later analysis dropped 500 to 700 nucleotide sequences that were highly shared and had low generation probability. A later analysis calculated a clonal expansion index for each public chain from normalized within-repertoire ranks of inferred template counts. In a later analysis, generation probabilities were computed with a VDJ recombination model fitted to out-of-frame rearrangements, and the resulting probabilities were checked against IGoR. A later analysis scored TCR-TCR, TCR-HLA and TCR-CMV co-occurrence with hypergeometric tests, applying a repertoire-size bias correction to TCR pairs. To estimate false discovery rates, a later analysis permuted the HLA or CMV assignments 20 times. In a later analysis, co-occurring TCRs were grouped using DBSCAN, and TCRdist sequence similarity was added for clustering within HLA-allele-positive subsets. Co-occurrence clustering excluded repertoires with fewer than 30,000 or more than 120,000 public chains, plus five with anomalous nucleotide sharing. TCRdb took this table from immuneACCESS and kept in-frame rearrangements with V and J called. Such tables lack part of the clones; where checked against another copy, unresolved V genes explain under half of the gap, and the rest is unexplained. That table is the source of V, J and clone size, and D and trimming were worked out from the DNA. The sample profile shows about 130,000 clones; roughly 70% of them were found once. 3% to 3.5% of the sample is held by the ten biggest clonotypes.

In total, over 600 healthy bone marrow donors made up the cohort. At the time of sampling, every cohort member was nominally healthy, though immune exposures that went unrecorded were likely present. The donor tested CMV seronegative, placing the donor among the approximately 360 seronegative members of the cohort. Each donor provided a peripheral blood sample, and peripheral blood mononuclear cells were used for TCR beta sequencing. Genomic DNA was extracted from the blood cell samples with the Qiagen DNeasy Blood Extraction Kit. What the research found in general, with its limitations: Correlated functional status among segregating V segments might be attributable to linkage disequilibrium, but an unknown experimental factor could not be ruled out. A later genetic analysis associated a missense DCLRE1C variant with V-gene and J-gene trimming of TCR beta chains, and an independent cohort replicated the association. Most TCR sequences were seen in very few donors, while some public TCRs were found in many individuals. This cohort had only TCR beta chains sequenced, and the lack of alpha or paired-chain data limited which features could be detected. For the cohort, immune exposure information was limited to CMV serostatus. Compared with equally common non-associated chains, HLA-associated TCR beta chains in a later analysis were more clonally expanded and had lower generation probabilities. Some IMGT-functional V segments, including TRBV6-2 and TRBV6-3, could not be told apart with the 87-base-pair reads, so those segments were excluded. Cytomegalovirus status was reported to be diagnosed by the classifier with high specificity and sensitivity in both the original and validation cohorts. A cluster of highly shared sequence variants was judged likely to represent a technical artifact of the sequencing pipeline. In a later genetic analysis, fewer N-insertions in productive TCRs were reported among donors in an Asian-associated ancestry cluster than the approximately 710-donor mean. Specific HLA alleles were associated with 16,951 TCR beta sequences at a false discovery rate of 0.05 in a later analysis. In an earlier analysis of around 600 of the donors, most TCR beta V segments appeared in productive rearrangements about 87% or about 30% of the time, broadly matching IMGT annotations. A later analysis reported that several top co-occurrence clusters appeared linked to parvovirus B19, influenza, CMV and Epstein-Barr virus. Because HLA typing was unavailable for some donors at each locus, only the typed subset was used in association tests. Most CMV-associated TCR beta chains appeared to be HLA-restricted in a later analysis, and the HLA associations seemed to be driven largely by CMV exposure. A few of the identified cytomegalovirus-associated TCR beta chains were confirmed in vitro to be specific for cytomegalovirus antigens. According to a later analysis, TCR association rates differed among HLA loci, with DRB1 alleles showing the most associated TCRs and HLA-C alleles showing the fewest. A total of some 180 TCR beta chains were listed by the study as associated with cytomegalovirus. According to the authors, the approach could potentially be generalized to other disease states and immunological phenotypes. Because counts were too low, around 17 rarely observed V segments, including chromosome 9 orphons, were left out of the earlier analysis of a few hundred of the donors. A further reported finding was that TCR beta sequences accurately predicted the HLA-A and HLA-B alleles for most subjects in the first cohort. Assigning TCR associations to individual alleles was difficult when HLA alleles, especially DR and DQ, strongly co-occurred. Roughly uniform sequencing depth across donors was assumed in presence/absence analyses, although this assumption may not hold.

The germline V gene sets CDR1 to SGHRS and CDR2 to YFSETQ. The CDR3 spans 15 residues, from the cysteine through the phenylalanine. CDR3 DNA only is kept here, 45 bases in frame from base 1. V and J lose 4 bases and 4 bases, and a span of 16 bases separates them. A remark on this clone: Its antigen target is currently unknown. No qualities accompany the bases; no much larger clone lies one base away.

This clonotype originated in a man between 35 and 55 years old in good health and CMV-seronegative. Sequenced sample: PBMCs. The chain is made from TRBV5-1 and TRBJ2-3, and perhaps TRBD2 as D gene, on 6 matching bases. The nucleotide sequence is TGCGCCAGCAGCAGGGACTCAGGGCGGGCAGATACGCAGTATTTT. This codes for CASSRDSGRADTQYF.